Following are 29 T cell receptor beta chains from one sample sequenced in a study of T cells in Graves' hyperthyroidism and ophthalmopathy (dated by TCRdb to between 2017 and 2020). Receptor libraries were prepared by multiplex PCR. Sequencing instrument: Illumina HiSeq 2000. The TCR beta CDR3 regions were amplified from RNA transcripts. The TCR CDR3 was subjected to a first round of RT-PCR using the HTBI primer set and the Qiagen OneStep RT-PCR kit. TCRdb reanalyzed the raw reads on its own, using fastp at Q25 for trimming and MiXCR for clone calling, and kept in-frame beta chains. Rows are unified per CDR3 protein, each entry keeping the most common DNA and genes. This sample holds fewer than 350,000 distinct CDR3 sequences; roughly 20% were observed only once. The top ten hold 45% to 50% of the sample. Sample: blood. The source is a woman aged 45-60 years with Graves' hyperthyroidism.

The gene calls are TRBV15 and TRBJ2-3; D is possibly TRBD1 (6 bases). Trimming took 1 base from V and 6 from J, leaving 11 bases between them. CDR3 length: 14 residues. Per the germline V gene, CDR1 is LNHNV and CDR2 is YYDKDF (reference sequence). CDR3 coding DNA: TGTGCCACCAGCAGAGGGGGGCAAGCGGATACGCAGTATTTT. Its translation is CATSRGGQADTQYF.

In DNA, the CDR3 is TGTGCCACTACGAGGGCTAATTCACCCCTCCACTTT. Its translation: CATTRANSPLHF. The chain uses TRBV2 and TRBJ1-6; D is unclear. V lost 10 bases and J 6 bases, leaving 10 bases between the germline ends. Germline loops: CDR1 SNHLY, CDR2 FYNNEI. CDR3 length: 12 amino acids.

This clonotype has at least ten counts. V and J are TRBV11-2 and TRBJ2-7; TRBD2 aligns across 8 bases. Germline V lookup: CDR1 SGHAT, CDR2 FQNNGV. V gave up 4 bases and J gave up 2 bases; unmatched junction bases: 10. This CDR3 contains 16 residues. The CDR3 region has the DNA TGTGCCAGCAGCTCCGCAGGAAGCGGGAGAGCCTACGAGCAGTACTTC. Encoded protein: CASSSAGSGRAYEQYF.

There are a few counts of this clonotype. The CDR3 here is CASSPWTILGDTQYF. The CDR3 region has the DNA TGTGCCAGCAGTCCCTGGACCATTCTAGGAGATACGCAGTATTTT. This rearrangement joins TRBV27 to TRBJ2-3, with D unresolved. The CDR3 runs to 15 residues. The V gene's germline CDR1 is MNHEY and CDR2 SMNVEV (reference sequence). V was cut by 5 bases and J by 5 bases, with 17 bases left in between.

This clonotype was detected ten times or more. This chain links TRBV11-2 with TRBJ2-7, with 8 nucleotides matching TRBD1. CDR1 is SGHAT, CDR2 FQNNGV, per germline. The trim removed 5 bases at V and 6 bases at J, leaving 3 bases unmatched. The CDR3 has 12 amino acids. DNA for the CDR3: TGTGCCAGCAGCCTCGACAGGGGCGAGCAGTACGTC. Translating gives CASSLDRGEQYV.

Regarding this clonotype: A read error may explain this, as a much larger clone is one base away. The chain couples TRBV30 to TRBJ2-5; no reliable D call. V lost 4 bases, J lost 4 bases, and 13 bases lay in between. Germline V gene data show CDR1 as GTSNPN and CDR2 as SVGIG (reference sequence). The CDR3 loop spans 13 amino acids. The CDR3 spells CAWIQTLSETQYF. Written as DNA, the CDR3 is TGTGCCTGGATCCAGACCTTGTCAGAGACCCAGTACTTC.

This clonotype was counted a single time. This rearrangement joins TRBV6-9 to TRBJ1-1; D is unresolved. CDR1 is MNHGY, CDR2 SVAAGI, per germline. V gave up 3 bases and J gave up 4 bases, with 15 bases separating them. The CDR3 extends over 15 amino acids. The CDR3 nucleotides read TGTGCCAGCAGTTACCCTCCGCCCAGTTTCACTGAAGCTTTCTTT. Amino acids: CASSYPPPSFTEAFF.

As concerns this clonotype: A much bigger clone sits one base away, suggesting this may be a read error. CDR3 in amino acids: CASSYSPGGPSYERYF. The CDR3 nucleotides read TGTGCCAGCAGTTACTCTCCGGGAGGCCCTTCCTACGAGCGGTACTTC. The V and J genes are TRBV6-2 or TRBV6-3 and TRBJ2-7, with 7 bases identical to TRBD2. CDR3 length: 16 residues. The germline V gene has CDR1 MNHEY and CDR2 SVGEGT.

Only a few counts were recorded for this clonotype. The genes are TRBV3-1 and TRBJ2-3; no clear D. The CDR3 is made up of 16 amino acids. Per the germline V gene, CDR1 is LGHDT and CDR2 is YNNKEL (reference sequence). V shed 1 base and J shed 3 bases, with 14 bases lying between them. The CDR3 bases are TGTGCCAGCAGCCAAGTGGTAAATCGGGTAACAGATACGCAGTATTTT. Encoded protein: CASSQVVNRVTDTQYF.

This clonotype was counted a few times. This chain connects TRBV29-1 to TRBJ2-5; D may be TRBD1 (5 bases). Trimming removed 4 bases from V and 5 bases from J, with 8 bases in between. Germline lookup yields CDR1 SQVTM and CDR2 ANQGSEA. The length of the CDR3 is 11 residues. This chain's CDR3 is CSVVGPETQYF. DNA of the CDR3: TGCAGCGTTGTGGGGCCGGAGACCCAGTACTTC.

This clonotype was detected ten times or more. This rearrangement joins TRBV29-1 to TRBJ2-5; D perhaps matches TRBD2 (5 bases). The germline CDR1 and CDR2 sequences are SQVTM and ANQGSEA. The CDR3 sequence is 17 residues long. V was cut by 3 bases and J by 0 bases, with 20 bases left in between. The CDR3 region has the DNA TGCAGCGTTGATGGTCTCAGAGAGGTGAGGGACCAAGAGACCCAGTACTTC. Its translation: CSVDGLREVRDQETQYF.

The rearrangement joins TRBV12-3 or TRBV12-4 to TRBJ2-2, with a weak D call TRBD1 (6 bases). The CDR3 runs 14 residues. V lost 8 bases and J 6 bases, leaving 16 bases between the germline ends. Here the CDR3 DNA reads TGTGCCAGCGGGAATATACAGGGAGCCGGGGAGCTGTTTTTT. Its protein is CASGNIQGAGELFF.

In this sample, this clonotype turned up a few times. The chain joins TRBV15 to TRBJ2-7, with 7 bases matching TRBD1. The CDR3 has 15 residues. The V and J ends lost 0 bases and 7 bases, in that order; junction bases with no gene match: 9. The germline gives CDR1 LNHNV, CDR2 YYDKDF (reference sequence). The CDR3 coding sequence is TGTGCCACCAGCAGAGATCGGGCAGGGGGTCGGGAGCAGTACGTC. Encoded protein: CATSRDRAGGREQYV.

The chain joins TRBV2 to TRBJ2-3; tentatively, D is TRBD1 (6 bases). CDR1 is SNHLY, CDR2 FYNNEI, per germline. Trimming removed 1 base at V and 5 bases at J, with 13 bases between. This CDR3 spans 15 amino acids. DNA of the CDR3: TGTGCCAGCAGTGAAGAGCGGCAGGGGTTAGATACGCAGTATTTT. Its protein product is CASSEERQGLDTQYF. The entire variable domain, with the rest obtained from reference TRBV2 and TRBJ2-3, is as follows: EPEVTQTPSHQVTQMGQEVILRCVPISNHLYFYWYRQILGQKVEFLVSFYNNEISEKSEIFDDQFSVERPDGSNFTLKIRSTKLEDSAMYFCASSEERQGLDTQYFGPGTRLTVL.

This clonotype was found many times. The V call is TRBV6-5, the J call TRBJ2-5; TRBD2 is a possible D gene (6 bases). The CDR3 is made up of 17 amino acids. Germline assignment: CDR1 MNHEY and CDR2 SVGAGI. The ends were cut back, 1 base at V and 4 bases at J, with 19 bases in the middle. The CDR3 spells CASSYYGGTGTRETQYF. CDR3 sequence (DNA): TGTGCCAGCAGTTACTACGGAGGGACCGGGACTCGAGAGACCCAGTACTTC.

At least ten counts were recorded for this clonotype. This rearrangement joins TRBV2 to TRBJ2-2; TRBD2 agrees at 8 bases. CDR3 length: 16 amino acids. Trimming took 8 bases from V and 4 from J; bases not matched to a gene: 12. Germline assignment: CDR1 SNHLY and CDR2 FYNNEI. The chain's CDR3 is CASRNGDSGVTGELFF. In nucleotides, the CDR3 is TGTGCCAGCCGAAATGGGGATAGCGGGGTCACCGGGGAGCTGTTTTTT. The complete variable domain, with remaining parts taken from reference TRBV2 and TRBJ2-2, reads EPEVTQTPSHQVTQMGQEVILRCVPISNHLYFYWYRQILGQKVEFLVSFYNNEISEKSEIFDDQFSVERPDGSNFTLKIRSTKLEDSAMYFCASRNGDSGVTGELFFGEGSRLTVL.

This clonotype was seen a few times. The chain links TRBV9 to TRBJ2-2; 9 nucleotides agree with TRBD2. This CDR3 has 14 residues. Germline V gene data show CDR1 as SGDLS and CDR2 as YYNGEE. V dropped 4 bases and J dropped 6; count of bases not matched to a gene: 4. The CDR3 protein is CASSYGLAPGELFF. CDR3 coding DNA: TGTGCCAGCAGCTATGGACTAGCGCCCGGGGAGCTGTTTTTT.

The chain has TRBV3-1 and TRBJ2-2; 7 bases align to TRBD1. Germline V CDR1 and CDR2: LGHDT, YNNKEL (reference sequence). Trimming cost V 1 base and J 0 bases; bases outside gene matches: 11. This CDR3 contains 19 residues. The CDR3 protein is CASSQAPVGTATNTGELFF. The CDR3 DNA follows: TGTGCCAGCAGCCAAGCCCCTGTCGGGACAGCAACGAACACCGGGGAGCTGTTTTTT.

This chain links TRBV27 with TRBJ2-7; tentative D call: TRBD2 (6 bases). This CDR3 has 15 residues. Trimming pared 2 bases from V and 3 bases from J, leaving 14 bases between. Germline assignment: CDR1 MNHEY and CDR2 SMNVEV (reference sequence). This CDR3 reads CASSLTGGDFYEQYV. The CDR3 DNA reads TGTGCCAGCAGTTTAACCGGCGGGGATTTCTACGAGCAGTACGTC.

This clonotype has more than one count but fewer than ten. The V and J genes are TRBV11-2 and TRBJ1-2; D may be TRBD1 (5 bases). The V gene lost 4 bases and the J gene lost 4 bases, with 16 bases spanning the gap. Looked up from germline, CDR1 is SGHAT and CDR2 is FQNNGV. CDR3 size: 15 residues. CDR3 DNA: TGTGCCAGCAGCTGGGGGTCCCCGCCGGCCTATGGCTACACCTTC. Its protein product is CASSWGSPPAYGYTF. Full variable domain (missing parts from reference TRBV11-2 and TRBJ1-2): EAGVAQSPRYKIIEKRQSVAFWCNPISGHATLYWYQQILGQGPKLLIQFQNNGVVDDSQLPKDRFSAERLKGVDSTLKIQPAKLEDSAVYLCASSWGSPPAYGYTFGSGTRLTVV.

This chain links TRBV5-5 with TRBJ2-2; 10 bases line up with TRBD1. With V trimmed by 4 bases and J by 3 bases, 12 bases remained unmatched. From germline, CDR1 is SGHKS and CDR2 YYEKEE (reference sequence). The CDR3 is 18 residues long. CDR3 region: CASSLFPTGGADTGELFF. CDR3 DNA: TGTGCCAGCAGCCTATTCCCGACAGGGGGCGCGGACACCGGGGAGCTGTTTTTT.

On this clonotype: This may come from a read error, since a much larger clone is one base off. The rearrangement links TRBV12-3 or TRBV12-4 to TRBJ2-5; a weak D match, TRBD2 (5 bases). CDR3 length: 12 amino acids. CDR3 DNA: TGTGCCAGCAGCGGAGGTTGGCAGACCCAGTGCTTC. Protein sequence: CASSGGWQTQCF.

This clonotype appeared a few times. This sequence joins TRBV18 and TRBJ2-6, with D unclear. CDR3 length: 14 residues. V was trimmed by 3 bases and J by 2 bases, leaving 5 bases between them. The germline gives CDR1 KGHSH, CDR2 LQKENI. The CDR3 region has the DNA TGTGCCAGCTCACCCGAGGCTGGGGCCAACGTCCTGACTTTC. It specifies CASSPEAGANVLTF.

This clonotype was counted at least ten times. The chain is built from TRBV11-2 and TRBJ2-7, with D possibly called TRBD1 or TRBD2 (5 bases each). The germline V gene encodes CDR1 SGHAT and CDR2 FQNNGV. This CDR3 is built from 16 residues. V was trimmed by 6 bases and J by 6 bases, leaving 24 bases between them. The CDR3 is CASSAGHPKIGVEQYV. The CDR3 DNA is TGTGCCAGCAGTGCTGGACACCCAAAAATCGGGGTCGAGCAGTACGTC.

This clonotype was counted only a few times. The chain uses TRBV5-1 and TRBJ2-3; tentative D call: TRBD1 (7 bases). V was pared by 3 bases and J by 2 bases, with 13 bases between. CDR1 SGHRS and CDR2 YFSETQ come from the germline V gene. The CDR3 loop spans 15 amino acids. The CDR3 region has the DNA TGCGCCAGCAGCTCCAGGGGGGTTTACACAGATACGCAGTATTTT. Translating gives CASSSRGVYTDTQYF.

This clonotype was observed many times. This chain joins TRBV18 and TRBJ2-3, with 10 bases aligning to TRBD2. V gave up 3 bases and J gave up 4 bases; unmatched junction bases: 4. The CDR3 is 15 residues long. Germline V gene sequence: CDR1 KGHSH, CDR2 LQKENI. The DNA for the CDR3 is TGTGCCAGCTCACCCATAACTAGCGGGGCAGATACGCAGTATTTT. Its protein product is CASSPITSGADTQYF.

There are a few counts of this clonotype. The V and J genes are TRBV20-1 and TRBJ2-1, with 7 bases lining up with TRBD2. Per germline, CDR1 DFQATT and CDR2 SNEGSKA (reference sequence). V was clipped by 7 bases and J by 5 bases; unmatched bases: 11. The CDR3 extends over 14 amino acids. The CDR3: CSVRGRDFNNEQFF. CDR3 bases: TGCAGTGTAAGAGGGAGGGATTTTAACAATGAGCAGTTCTTC.

The J gene is TRBJ1-4, the V gene TRBV19; TRBD1 agrees at 12 bases. CDR1 is LNHDA, CDR2 SQIVND, per germline (reference sequence). The trim removed 7 bases at V and 8 bases at J, leaving 14 bases unmatched. This CDR3 region has 17 residues. CDR3: CASTPGTGGIRKEKLFF. CDR3 DNA: TGTGCCAGTACACCCGGGACAGGGGGCATCAGGAAAGAAAAACTGTTTTTT.

This clonotype was picked up many times. The rearrangement links TRBV6-1 to TRBJ1-1; 8 bases map to TRBD1. CDR3 length: 14 amino acids. Germline V lookup: CDR1 MNHNS, CDR2 SASEGT. Trimming cost V 6 bases and J 5 bases; bases outside gene matches: 8. Written as DNA, the CDR3 is TGTGCCAGCAGGCCCAGGGGGCTAAGGACTGAAGCTTTCTTT. Its protein is CASRPRGLRTEAFF.